This T cell receptor (beta chain) was sequenced in a study of T cell repertoires in cytomegalovirus infection. Study-level background: Recently identified HLA-C-restricted CMV epitopes and well-studied HLA-B-restricted CMV epitopes were used by the study. CMV infection plus the matching HLA type was flagged by public TCR beta signatures. Study conclusions and caveats: Within the response measured ex vivo, HLA-C-restricted CMV-specific TCR beta clonotypes were dominant.

This clonotype turned up a few times. The antigen is unknown. MiXCR, applied by TCRdb to the reads, yields one record per CDR3 protein. Altogether 250,000 to 400,000 distinct CDR3 sequences are present, around 25% being singletons, with the ten largest covering less than 15%. Germline values: CDR1 LGHDT, CDR2 YNNKEL (reference sequence). The CDR3 covers 16 residues. The sequenced sample was cultured PBMCs, obtained from culture after CMV antigen stimulation. The chain has TRBV3-1 and TRBJ2-1; maybe TRBD1 (5 bases). The TCR comes from a human donor in good health (CMV status not recorded). Some clones in this sample may be carry-over from other donors' samples. The CDR3 sequence: CATKTARADAYNEQFF. DNA for the CDR3: TGTGCTACCAAGACGGCCAGGGCAGACGCCTACAATGAGCAGTTCTTC.